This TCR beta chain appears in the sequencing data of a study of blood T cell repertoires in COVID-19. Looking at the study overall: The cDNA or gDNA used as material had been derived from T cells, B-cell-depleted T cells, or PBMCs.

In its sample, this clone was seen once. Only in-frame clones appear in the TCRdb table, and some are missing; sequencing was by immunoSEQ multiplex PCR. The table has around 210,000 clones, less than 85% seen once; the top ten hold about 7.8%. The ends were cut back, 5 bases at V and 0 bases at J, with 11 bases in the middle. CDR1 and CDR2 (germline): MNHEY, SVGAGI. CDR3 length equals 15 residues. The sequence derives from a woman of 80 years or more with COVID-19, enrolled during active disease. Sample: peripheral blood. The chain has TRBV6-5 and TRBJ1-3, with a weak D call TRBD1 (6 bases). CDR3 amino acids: CASSKTGVSGNTIYF. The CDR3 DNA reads TGTGCCAGCAGTAAGACAGGAGTCTCTGGAAACACCATATATTTT.